Sequencing of this T cell receptor (beta chain) was carried out in a study of shared clonotypes between healthy human individuals. As processed by the authors: Junction-only immunoSEQ sequences carried no quality scores, so filtering differed. Profiling relied on immunoSEQ multiplex PCR, and the TCRdb table lists in-frame clones only, not all of them. That table supplies the V and J calls and clone size; D and trimming were determined from the DNA. The sample records some 2,500,000 clones, more than 85% being singletons. This clone has only one observation. Naive CD45RA+ and memory CD45RA-negative subsets were split from CD4+ cells. This CDR3 has 14 amino acids. V was cut by 7 bases and J by 2 bases, with 14 bases left in between. Per the germline V gene, CDR1 is SGHNT and CDR2 is YYREEE (reference sequence).

The source of this sequence is a man younger than 35 in good health. Some clones in this sample may be carry-over from other donors' samples. Sample: naive CD4+ T cells from PBMCs. The subset denotes: CD45RA+ positively selected. V usage is TRBV5-4 and J usage is TRBJ2-3, with D hard to call. CDR3 protein: CASCPDLSTDTQYF. CDR3 coding DNA: TGTGCCAGCTGCCCTGACCTTTCCACAGATACGCAGTATTTT.